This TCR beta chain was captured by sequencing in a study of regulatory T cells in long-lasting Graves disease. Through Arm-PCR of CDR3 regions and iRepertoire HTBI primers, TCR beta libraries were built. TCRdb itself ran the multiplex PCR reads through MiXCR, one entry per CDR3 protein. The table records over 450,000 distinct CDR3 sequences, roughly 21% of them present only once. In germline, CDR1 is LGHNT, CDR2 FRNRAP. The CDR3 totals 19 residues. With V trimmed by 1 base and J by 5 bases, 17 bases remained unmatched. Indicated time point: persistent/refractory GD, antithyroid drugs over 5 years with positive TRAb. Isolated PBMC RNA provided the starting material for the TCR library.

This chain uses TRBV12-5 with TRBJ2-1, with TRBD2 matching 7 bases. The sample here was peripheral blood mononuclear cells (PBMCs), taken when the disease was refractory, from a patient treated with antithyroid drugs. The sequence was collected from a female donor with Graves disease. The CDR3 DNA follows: TGTGCTAGTGGTTTGGAACTTAGAGTGGTGGGAGGGCCTGACAATGAGCAGTTCTTC. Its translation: CASGLELRVVGGPDNEQFF.